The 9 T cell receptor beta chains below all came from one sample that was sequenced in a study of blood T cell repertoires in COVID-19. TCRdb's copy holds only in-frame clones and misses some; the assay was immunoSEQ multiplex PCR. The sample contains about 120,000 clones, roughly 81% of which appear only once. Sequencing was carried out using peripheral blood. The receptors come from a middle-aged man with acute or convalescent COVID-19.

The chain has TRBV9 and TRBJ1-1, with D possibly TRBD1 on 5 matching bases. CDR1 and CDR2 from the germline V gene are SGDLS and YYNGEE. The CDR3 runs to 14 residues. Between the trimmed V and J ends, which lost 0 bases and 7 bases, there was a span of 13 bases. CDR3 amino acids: CASSVGGGRGEAFF. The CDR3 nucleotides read TGTGCCAGCAGCGTAGGAGGAGGGAGGGGTGAAGCTTTCTTT.

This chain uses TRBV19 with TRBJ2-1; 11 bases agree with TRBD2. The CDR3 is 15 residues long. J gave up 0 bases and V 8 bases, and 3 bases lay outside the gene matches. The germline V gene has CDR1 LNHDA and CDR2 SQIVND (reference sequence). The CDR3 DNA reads TGTGCCAGTGGCCTAGCGGGGGGCTCCTACAATGAGCAGTTCTTC. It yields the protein CASGLAGGSYNEQFF. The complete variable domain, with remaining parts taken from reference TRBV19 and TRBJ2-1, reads DGGITQSPKYLFRKEGQNVTLSCEQNLNHDAMYWYRQDPGQGLRLIYYSQIVNDFQKGDIAEGYSVSREKKESFPLTVTSAQKNPTAFYLCASGLAGGSYNEQFFGPGTRLTVL.

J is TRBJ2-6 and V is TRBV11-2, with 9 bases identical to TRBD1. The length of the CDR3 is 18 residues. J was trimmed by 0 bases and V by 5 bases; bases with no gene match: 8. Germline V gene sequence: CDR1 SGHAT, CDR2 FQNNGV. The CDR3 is CASSPLQGATSGANVLTF. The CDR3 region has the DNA TGTGCCAGCAGCCCCTTACAGGGGGCTACCTCTGGGGCCAACGTCCTGACTTTC.

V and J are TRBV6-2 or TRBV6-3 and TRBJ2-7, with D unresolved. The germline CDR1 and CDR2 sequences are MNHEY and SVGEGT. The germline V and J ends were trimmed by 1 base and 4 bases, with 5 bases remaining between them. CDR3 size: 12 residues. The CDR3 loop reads CASSYYSYEQYF. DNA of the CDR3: TGTGCCAGCAGTTACTACTCATACGAGCAGTACTTC.

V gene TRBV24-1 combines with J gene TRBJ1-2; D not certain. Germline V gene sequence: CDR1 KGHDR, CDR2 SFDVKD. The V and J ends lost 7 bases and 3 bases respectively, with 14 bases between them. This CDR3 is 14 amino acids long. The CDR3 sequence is CATSEGTWDYGYTF. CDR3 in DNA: TGTGCCACCAGCGAGGGAACGTGGGACTATGGCTACACCTTC.

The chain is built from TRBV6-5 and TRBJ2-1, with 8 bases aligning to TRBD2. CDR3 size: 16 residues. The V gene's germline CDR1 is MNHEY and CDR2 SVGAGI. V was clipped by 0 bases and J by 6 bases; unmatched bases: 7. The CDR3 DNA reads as TGTGCCAGCAGTTACTCACCCGGGACTAGATCCAATGAGCAGTTCTTC. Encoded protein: CASSYSPGTRSNEQFF.

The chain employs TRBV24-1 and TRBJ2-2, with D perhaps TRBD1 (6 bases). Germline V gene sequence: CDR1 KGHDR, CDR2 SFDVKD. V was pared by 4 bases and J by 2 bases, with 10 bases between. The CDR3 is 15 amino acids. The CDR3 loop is CATSETGVNTGELFF. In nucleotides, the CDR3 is TGTGCCACCAGTGAGACAGGTGTTAACACCGGGGAGCTGTTTTTT.

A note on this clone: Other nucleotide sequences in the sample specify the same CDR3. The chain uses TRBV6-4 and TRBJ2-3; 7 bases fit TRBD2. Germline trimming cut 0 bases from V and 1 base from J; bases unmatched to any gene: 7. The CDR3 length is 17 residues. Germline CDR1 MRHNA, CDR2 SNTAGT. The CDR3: CASSDSKSAGGTDTQYF. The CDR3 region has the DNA TGTGCCAGCAGTGACTCGAAGAGCGCGGGGGGCACAGATACGCAGTATTTT.

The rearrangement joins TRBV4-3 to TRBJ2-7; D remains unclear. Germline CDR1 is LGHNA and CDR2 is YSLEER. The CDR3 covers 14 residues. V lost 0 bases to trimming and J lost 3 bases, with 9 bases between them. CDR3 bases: TGCGCCAGCAGCCAAGATCCCCTCTACTACGAGCAGTACTTC. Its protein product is CASSQDPLYYEQYF.